The 28 T cell receptor beta chains presented below share a single source sample, sequenced in a study of shared clonotypes between healthy human individuals. Clones were read by immunoSEQ multiplex PCR, and TCRdb kept only the in-frame ones, dropping some. The table shows about 490,000 clones, with around four fifths occurring only once. Sequencing input: PBMCs. Receptors originate from a middle-aged woman in good health. Some clones in this sample may be carry-over from other donors' samples.

V and J are TRBV30 and TRBJ2-2, with 10 bases aligning to TRBD2. This CDR3 is built from 18 residues. J lost 5 bases, V lost 0 bases, and 12 bases had no gene match. The germline V gene encodes CDR1 GTSNPN and CDR2 SVGIG (reference sequence). In nucleotides, the CDR3 is TGTGCCTGGAGTGTATACCGCCTAGCGGGAGACCTAACCGGGGAGCTGTTTTTT. Translated: CAWSVYRLAGDLTGELFF.

The chain is built from TRBV4-2 and TRBJ2-1; 10 bases line up with TRBD2. The CDR3 is 17 residues long. J gave up 2 bases and V 1 base, and 5 bases lay outside the gene matches. Germline CDR1 LGHNA, CDR2 YNFKEQ. The CDR3 reads CASSQAGSGRTYNEQFF. The CDR3 bases are TGTGCCAGCAGCCAAGCAGGTAGCGGGAGGACCTACAATGAGCAGTTCTTC.

The chain recombines TRBV27 with TRBJ2-3, with 14 bases that match TRBD2. V shed 4 bases, J shed 6 bases, and the junction held 3 bases outside the gene matches. Germline CDR1 MNHEY, CDR2 SMNVEV (reference sequence). This CDR3 has 15 residues. This chain's CDR3 is CASSSWTSGRDTQYF. CDR3 nucleotide sequence: TGTGCCAGCAGTTCCTGGACTAGCGGGAGGGATACGCAGTATTTT.

V is TRBV6-1 and J is TRBJ1-5; D is possibly TRBD1 (6 bases). Germline CDR1 and CDR2: MNHNS and SASEGT. With 2 bases removed from V and 4 bases from J, the gap between germline ends came to 15 bases. CDR3 length equals 16 residues. The CDR3 here is CASSETPRGTNQPQHF. The DNA of the CDR3 is TGTGCCAGCAGTGAAACACCGAGGGGGACAAATCAGCCCCAGCATTTT.

The chain joins TRBV30 to TRBJ1-2; tentatively, D is TRBD1 (6 bases). V shed 3 bases and J shed 2 bases, with 10 bases lying between them. This CDR3 has 13 amino acids. Germline CDR1 and CDR2: GTSNPN and SVGIG (reference sequence). This CDR3 is CAWSAGANYGYTF. For the CDR3, the DNA is TGTGCCTGGAGCGCGGGGGCGAACTATGGCTACACCTTC.

Sample share makes this clone medium-sized. The chain has TRBV27 and TRBJ1-2; a weak D match, TRBD1 (6 bases). Germline V gives CDR1 MNHEY, CDR2 SMNVEV (reference sequence). V lost 2 bases, J lost 5 bases, and 12 bases lay in between. CDR3 size: 14 residues. The DNA for the CDR3 is TGTGCCAGCAGTTTACAGTGGCAGGGGTATGGCTACACCTTC. This sequence encodes CASSLQWQGYGYTF.

The V gene is TRBV7-2, the J gene TRBJ2-3; 8 bases line up with TRBD2. This CDR3 region has 15 residues. Germline lookup yields CDR1 SGHTA and CDR2 FQGNSA. The trim removed 5 bases at V and 3 bases at J, leaving 7 bases unmatched. As DNA, the CDR3 is TGTGCCAGCAGCCCGCGGGGGGAGGGTACAGATACGCAGTATTTT. It is translated as CASSPRGEGTDTQYF. The whole variable domain, filled in from reference TRBV7-2 and TRBJ2-3, reads GAGVSQSPSNKVTEKGKDVELRCDPISGHTALYWYRQSLGQGLEFLIYFQGNSAPDKSGLPSDRFSAERTGGSVSTLTIQRTQQEDSAVYLCASSPRGEGTDTQYFGPGTRLTVL.

The chain links TRBV28 to TRBJ2-1, with 7 bases lining up with TRBD1. CDR1 is MDHEN and CDR2 is SYDVKM in the germline V gene. Trimming cost V 6 bases and J 0 bases; bases outside gene matches: 5. The CDR3 spans 15 residues. In nucleotides, the CDR3 is TGTGCCAGCAGCCAACAGGGGATCTCCTACAATGAGCAGTTCTTC. It codes for CASSQQGISYNEQFF.

CDR3 nucleotides: TGTGCCTGGAGTGTAGGGTTCTACGAGCAGTACTTC. It is translated as CAWSVGFYEQYF. J is TRBJ2-7 and V is TRBV30, with D hard to call. Germline V lookup: CDR1 GTSNPN, CDR2 SVGIG (reference sequence). The CDR3 extends over 12 amino acids. V was pared by 0 bases and J by 3 bases, with 6 bases between.

The chain joins TRBV30 to TRBJ2-5; maybe TRBD1 (5 bases). The closer fit of TRBJ2-7 to the DNA end suggests the J call may be wrong. Germline CDR1 is GTSNPN and CDR2 is SVGIG (reference sequence). The CDR3 is 14 amino acids. Here the CDR3 reads CAWRTGRDSYEQYF. DNA for the CDR3: TGTGCCTGGAGAACAGGCAGAGACTCCTACGAGCAGTACTTC.

Comments on this clone: A read error is possible here, since a much larger clone lies one base away. The chain carries TRBV11-2 and TRBJ1-2; D ambiguous. This CDR3 is 13 amino acids long. V lost 1 base and J 2 bases, leaving 5 bases between the germline ends. Germline CDR1 and CDR2: SGHAT and FQNNGV. CDR3 sequence: CASSLGRNYGYTF. CDR3 in DNA: TGTGCCAGCAGCTTAGGACGGAACTATGGCTACACCTTC.

The V call is TRBV11-2, the J call TRBJ1-1; 9 bases match TRBD1. CDR1 is SGHAT and CDR2 is FQNNGV in the germline V gene. This CDR3 comprises 15 residues. The V and J ends lost 1 base and 4 bases, in that order; junction bases with no gene match: 4. The CDR3 DNA reads TGTGCCAGCAGCTTAGGGACAGGGGCACCCACTGAAGCTTTCTTT. Protein product: CASSLGTGAPTEAFF.

In this sample, this clone turned up once. The rearrangement links TRBV7-9 to TRBJ2-4; TRBD1 aligns across 8 bases. Germline lookup yields CDR1 SEHNR and CDR2 FQNEAQ (reference sequence). After removal of 3 bases from V and 6 bases from J, the junction contained 4 bases not matched to a gene. This CDR3 has 14 amino acids. CDR3: CASSFWDRRNIQYF. DNA for the CDR3: TGTGCCAGCAGCTTTTGGGACAGGAGAAACATTCAGTACTTC. Full variable domain (outside the CDR3, taken from reference TRBV7-9 and TRBJ2-4): DTGVSQNPRHKITKRGQNVTFRCDPISEHNRLYWYRQTLGQGPEFLTYFQNEAQLEKSRLLSDRFSAERPKGSFSTLEIQRTEQGDSAMYLCASSFWDRRNIQYFGAGTRLSVL.

The V call is TRBV18, the J call TRBJ1-3; D perhaps matches TRBD1 (6 bases). Germline lookup yields CDR1 KGHSH and CDR2 LQKENI. V lost 2 bases and J 2 bases, leaving 10 bases between the germline ends. This CDR3 is 15 amino acids long. Written as DNA, the CDR3 is TGTGCCAGCTCACCAGAGGGGGGAGCTGGAAACACCATATATTTT. Translating gives CASSPEGGAGNTIYF.

V gene TRBV28 combines with J gene TRBJ2-7, with a possible D match to TRBD2 (7 bases). Trimming took 2 bases from V and 4 from J, leaving 12 bases between them. The CDR3 contains 14 residues. Germline V gives CDR1 MDHEN, CDR2 SYDVKM. The CDR3 protein is CASSLVQGGYEQYF. Here the CDR3 DNA reads TGTGCCAGCAGTTTAGTACAGGGAGGGTACGAGCAGTACTTC.

This clone was detected a few times. The chain links TRBV9 to TRBJ2-2; weak D call: TRBD1 (6 bases). Germline-derived CDR1 and CDR2 are SGDLS and YYNGEE. V lost 5 bases and J lost 5, with 10 bases in between. This CDR3 region has 13 residues. The CDR3 reads CASRGAITGELFF. The CDR3 coding sequence is TGTGCCAGCAGGGGGGCGATAACCGGGGAGCTGTTTTTT. Using reference TRBV9 and TRBJ2-2 for the parts outside the CDR3, the full variable domain is DSGVTQTPKHLITATGQRVTLRCSPRSGDLSVYWYQQSLDQGLQFLIQYYNGEERAKGNILERFSAQQFPDLHSELNLSSLELGDSALYFCASRGAITGELFFGEGSRLTVL.

This sequence joins TRBV11-3 and TRBJ2-2; D is perhaps TRBD2 (6 bases). V was clipped by 2 bases and J by 7 bases, with 11 bases between them. This CDR3 is 14 amino acids long. The germline V gene encodes CDR1 SGHNT and CDR2 YENEEA. CDR3 nucleotide sequence: TGTGCCAGCAGCTTACTCCCTAGCGTCGGGGAGCTGTTTTTT. Translation: CASSLLPSVGELFF.

This clone came up a few times. The chain couples TRBV29-1 to TRBJ1-1; D gene unclear. Germline V lookup: CDR1 SQVTM, CDR2 ANQGSEA. The CDR3 consists of 11 residues. V was clipped by 2 bases and J by 7 bases, with 8 bases between them. In DNA form, the CDR3 reads TGCAGCGTTGAAAGGCCGAGTGAAGCTTTCTTT. Its protein product is CSVERPSEAFF.

The chain uses TRBV19 and TRBJ2-7; 11 bases fit TRBD2. Germline lookup yields CDR1 LNHDA and CDR2 SQIVND (reference sequence). The CDR3 spans 16 residues. Trimming removed 4 bases from V and 2 bases from J; junction bases left unmatched: 7. Here the CDR3 reads CASSTPGTSGTYEQYF. The CDR3 region has the DNA TGTGCCAGTAGTACTCCCGGGACTAGCGGAACCTACGAGCAGTACTTC.

The rearrangement links TRBV20-1 to TRBJ2-1; 14 nucleotides match TRBD2. CDR3 length: 11 residues. Trimming at V came to 5 bases and at J to 13 bases, leaving 1 base not matched to a gene. Germline CDR1 is DFQATT and CDR2 is SNEGSKA (reference sequence). The CDR3 sequence: CSAGTSGSQFF. DNA of the CDR3: TGCAGTGCTGGGACTAGCGGGAGTCAGTTCTTC.

This clone was observed a single time. The rearrangement joins TRBV28 to TRBJ2-7; tentative D call: TRBD1 (5 bases). Trimming removed 8 bases at V and 3 bases at J, with 14 bases between. Germline CDR1 and CDR2: MDHEN and SYDVKM. This CDR3 is 13 amino acids long. As DNA, the CDR3 is TGTGCCAGCGACCCCGGACACCTCTACGAGCAGTACTTC. Its protein is CASDPGHLYEQYF.

To note about this clone: A far larger clone lies a single base away; this is likely a read error. The rearrangement links TRBV7-2 to TRBJ1-1; D unresolved. In germline, CDR1 is SGHTA, CDR2 FQGNSA. CDR3 size: 12 residues. The V and J ends lost 2 bases and 1 base respectively, with 2 bases between them. CDR3: CASSLTNTEAFF. Written as DNA, the CDR3 is TGTGCCAGCAGCTTAACGAACACTGAAGCTTTCTTT. The whole variable domain, filled in from reference TRBV7-2 and TRBJ1-1, reads GAGVSQSPSNKVTEKGKDVELRCDPISGHTALYWYRQSLGQGLEFLIYFQGNSAPDKSGLPSDRFSAERTGGSVSTLTIQRTQQEDSAVYLCASSLTNTEAFFGQGTRLTVV.

The rearrangement links TRBV28 to TRBJ1-2; a possible D gene is TRBD1 (5 bases). V lost 5 bases to trimming and J lost 5 bases, with 15 bases between them. This CDR3 comprises 14 residues. Germline CDR1 and CDR2: MDHEN and SYDVKM. DNA for the CDR3: TGTGCCAGCAGTGTCGCCGGGACGGAATATGGCTACACCTTC. Encoded protein: CASSVAGTEYGYTF.

Concerning this clone itself: A much larger clone is a single base away; this may be a read error. The V gene is TRBV28, the J gene TRBJ1-5, with D hard to call. The germline V gene encodes CDR1 MDHEN and CDR2 SYDVKM. V shed 3 bases and J shed 5 bases, with 11 bases lying between them. The CDR3 loop spans 14 amino acids. The CDR3 is CASSFLRNHQPQHF. The CDR3 region has the DNA TGTGCCAGCAGTTTCCTTCGGAATCATCAGCCCCAGCATTTT. Complete variable domain (other parts from reference TRBV28 and TRBJ1-5): DVKVTQSSRYLVKRTGEKVFLECVQDMDHENMFWYRQDPGLGLRLIYFSYDVKMKEKGDIPEGYSVSREKKERFSLILESASTNQTSMYLCASSFLRNHQPQHFGDGTRLSIL.

The V gene is TRBV5-1, the J gene TRBJ2-5; no firm D call. Trimming shortened V by 8 bases and J by 1 base, and 9 bases separated the two germline ends. The CDR3 length is 12 residues. In germline, CDR1 is SGHRS, CDR2 YFSETQ. The CDR3 region has the DNA TGCGCCAGTTCCAGGTCCCAAGAGACCCAGTACTTC. Protein sequence: CASSRSQETQYF.

The rearrangement joins TRBV2 to TRBJ1-1; D is unresolved. V shed 4 bases and J shed 3 bases, with 12 bases lying between them. This CDR3 has 14 amino acids. Germline V CDR1 and CDR2: SNHLY, FYNNEI. The CDR3 region is CASSGVQVYTEAFF. In DNA form, the CDR3 reads TGTGCCAGCAGTGGTGTTCAGGTTTACACTGAAGCTTTCTTT.

In this sample, this clone turned up a few times. V gene TRBV4-2 combines with J gene TRBJ1-2; possible D gene TRBD1, 5 bases. This CDR3 contains 17 residues. V was clipped by 0 bases and J by 5 bases, with 19 bases between them. Germline assignment: CDR1 LGHNA and CDR2 YNFKEQ. As DNA, the CDR3 is TGTGCCAGCAGCCAAGATAAGCGGGGGTATGAGGGATATGGCTACACCTTC. Translation gives CASSQDKRGYEGYGYTF.

About this clone: This same CDR3 is encoded by further DNA sequences in the sample. V is TRBV28 and J is TRBJ2-3, with D uncertain. Per germline, CDR1 MDHEN and CDR2 SYDVKM. V was pared by 6 bases and J by 2 bases, with 9 bases between. The CDR3 is 13 residues long. The CDR3 region has the DNA TGTGCCAGCAGCCCGCCGTCCACAGATACGCAGTATTTT. It yields the protein CASSPPSTDTQYF.